This T cell receptor (beta chain) was sequenced during a study of OX40 agonist ivuxolimab in advanced cancers. The germline V and J ends were trimmed by 3 bases and 2 bases, with 13 bases remaining between them. CDR3 length: 15 amino acids. Germline V gene data show CDR1 as KGHSH and CDR2 as LQKENI. The data were produced by immunoSEQ multiplex PCR, yet TCRdb's version contains in-frame clones alone and is incomplete. The sample has tens of thousands of clones; 83% are singletons. This chain connects TRBV18 to TRBJ2-5; weak D call: TRBD1 (7 bases). This receptor was identified in an adult with an advanced solid tumor such as melanoma, head and neck, liver or kidney cancer. The sequenced sample was CD4+ or CD8+ T cells sorted from blood, obtained in a trial of the OX40 agonist ivuxolimab. The CDR3 DNA reads as TGTGCCAGCTCACCGATCAGGGGGGAGCAAGAGACCCAGTACTTC. Its translation: CASSPIRGEQETQYF.